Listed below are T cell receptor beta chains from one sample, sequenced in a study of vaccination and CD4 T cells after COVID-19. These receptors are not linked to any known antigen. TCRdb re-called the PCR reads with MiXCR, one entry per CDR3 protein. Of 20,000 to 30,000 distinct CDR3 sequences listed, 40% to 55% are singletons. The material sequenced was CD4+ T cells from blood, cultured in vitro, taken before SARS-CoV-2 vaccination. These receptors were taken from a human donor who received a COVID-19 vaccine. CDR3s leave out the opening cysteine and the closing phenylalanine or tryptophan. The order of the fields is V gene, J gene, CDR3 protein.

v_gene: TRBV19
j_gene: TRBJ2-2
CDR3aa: ASSIRAGEAGELF

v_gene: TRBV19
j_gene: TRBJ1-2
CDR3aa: ASRASLDRANYGYT

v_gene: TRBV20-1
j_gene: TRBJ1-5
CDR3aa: SATDRAVGQPQH

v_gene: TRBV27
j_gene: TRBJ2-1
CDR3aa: ASSLRGPGQGQNEQF

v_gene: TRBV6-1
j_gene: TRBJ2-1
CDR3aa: ASSEAISGRDNEQF

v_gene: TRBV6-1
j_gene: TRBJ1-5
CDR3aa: ASKPGTISNQPQH

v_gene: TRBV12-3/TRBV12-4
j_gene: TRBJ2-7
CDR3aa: ASSPLAGGRDEQY

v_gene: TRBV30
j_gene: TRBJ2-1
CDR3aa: AWQRRGGSEQF

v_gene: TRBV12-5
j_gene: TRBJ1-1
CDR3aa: ASGLGHLIDEGEGAF

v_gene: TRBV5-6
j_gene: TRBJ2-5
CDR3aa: SSGRGTQY

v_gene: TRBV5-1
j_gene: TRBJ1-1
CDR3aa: ASSLGDRDNTEAF

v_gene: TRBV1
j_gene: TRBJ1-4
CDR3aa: TSSQLGPLRNEKLF

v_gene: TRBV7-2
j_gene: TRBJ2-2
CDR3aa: ASSQNSGVNTGELF

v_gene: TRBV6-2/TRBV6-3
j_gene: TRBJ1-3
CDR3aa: ASSPTGRGNTIY

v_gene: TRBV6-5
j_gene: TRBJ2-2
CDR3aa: ASSYGPQESGELF

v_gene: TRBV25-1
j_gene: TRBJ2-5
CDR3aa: ASSRFRDSQETQY

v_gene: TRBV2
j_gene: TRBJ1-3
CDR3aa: ASTYQSSGNTIY

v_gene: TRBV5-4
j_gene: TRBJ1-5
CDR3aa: ASSLGGQHQPQH

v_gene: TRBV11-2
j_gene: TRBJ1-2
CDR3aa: ASSPGQGALYGYT

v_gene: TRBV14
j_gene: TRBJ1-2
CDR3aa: ASSQASPYGYT

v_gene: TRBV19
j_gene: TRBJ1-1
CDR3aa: ASSMRQGLTEAF

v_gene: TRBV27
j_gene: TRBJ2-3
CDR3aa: ASSPLTGRSDTQY

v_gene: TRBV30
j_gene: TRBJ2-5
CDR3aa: AWSVGGMGETQY

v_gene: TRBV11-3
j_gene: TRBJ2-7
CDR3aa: ASRGQGTYEQY

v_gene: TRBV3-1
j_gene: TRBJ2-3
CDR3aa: ASSQGAEDTQY

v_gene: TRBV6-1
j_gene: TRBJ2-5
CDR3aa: ASRDTGTGGGETQY

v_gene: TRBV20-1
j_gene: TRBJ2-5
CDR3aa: SAAVDRGRFETQY

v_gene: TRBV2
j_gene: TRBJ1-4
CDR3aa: ASRTGTGDEKLF

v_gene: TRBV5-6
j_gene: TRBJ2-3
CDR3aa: ASSLIPGQGTDTQY

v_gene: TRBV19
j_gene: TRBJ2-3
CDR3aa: ASSRGTSGGSTDTQY

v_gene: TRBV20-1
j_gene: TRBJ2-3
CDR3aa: SVPLQRGADTQY

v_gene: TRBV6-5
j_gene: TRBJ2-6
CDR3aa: ASSSRDLSGANVLT

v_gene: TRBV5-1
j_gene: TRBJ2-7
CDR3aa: ASKERTGLSYEQY

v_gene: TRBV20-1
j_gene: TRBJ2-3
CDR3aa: SARLMGQVTDTQC

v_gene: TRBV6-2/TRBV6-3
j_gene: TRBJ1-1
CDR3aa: ASRPSPGQGYTEAF

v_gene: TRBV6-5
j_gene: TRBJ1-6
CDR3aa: AISYSQGAHNSPLH

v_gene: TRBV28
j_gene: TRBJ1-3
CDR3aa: ASRRLGLAGNTIY

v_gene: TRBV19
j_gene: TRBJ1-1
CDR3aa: ASSIALPTGGGTEAF

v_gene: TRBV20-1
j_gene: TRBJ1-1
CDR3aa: SARDPRGAF

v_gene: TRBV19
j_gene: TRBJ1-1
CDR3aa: ASSPDRLTEAF

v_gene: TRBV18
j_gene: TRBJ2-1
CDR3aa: ASSLKPGKNEQF

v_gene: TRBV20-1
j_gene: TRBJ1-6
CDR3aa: SARSSTNQDGFYFYNSPLH

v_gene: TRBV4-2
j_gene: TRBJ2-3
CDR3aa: ASSQDGTSGVTDTQY

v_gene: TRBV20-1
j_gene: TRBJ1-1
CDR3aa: SARGTLEAF

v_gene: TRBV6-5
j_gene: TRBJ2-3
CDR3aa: ASSFRTGGVADTQY

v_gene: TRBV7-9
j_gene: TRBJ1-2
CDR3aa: ASSARQVSRRDYGYT

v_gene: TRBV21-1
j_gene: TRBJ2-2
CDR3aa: ASSADEGGTGELF

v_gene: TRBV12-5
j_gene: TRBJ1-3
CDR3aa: ASGLDRWGNTIY

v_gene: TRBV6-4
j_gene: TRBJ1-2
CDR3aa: ASSDGADGYT

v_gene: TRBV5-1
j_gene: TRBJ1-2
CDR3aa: ASSLDNRDIEGYT

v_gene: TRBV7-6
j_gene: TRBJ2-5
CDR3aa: ASSLVTGKETQY

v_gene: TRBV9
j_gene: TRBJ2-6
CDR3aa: ASSVGMGGAGANVLT

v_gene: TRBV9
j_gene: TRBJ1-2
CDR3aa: ASSGNTGGSYGYT

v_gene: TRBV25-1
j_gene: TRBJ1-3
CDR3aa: ASSERRSGNTIY

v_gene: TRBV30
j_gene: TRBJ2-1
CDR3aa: AWSNPTSGGNNEQF

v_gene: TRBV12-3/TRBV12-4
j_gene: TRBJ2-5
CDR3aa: ASSLFGASGGGETQY

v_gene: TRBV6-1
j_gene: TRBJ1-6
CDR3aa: ASSEALRVPLH

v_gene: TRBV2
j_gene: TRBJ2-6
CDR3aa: ARQGGAGANVLT

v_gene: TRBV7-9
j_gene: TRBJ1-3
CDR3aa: ASSPRLNSSGNTIY

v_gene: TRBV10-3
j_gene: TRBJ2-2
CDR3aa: AIKDRGSTGELF